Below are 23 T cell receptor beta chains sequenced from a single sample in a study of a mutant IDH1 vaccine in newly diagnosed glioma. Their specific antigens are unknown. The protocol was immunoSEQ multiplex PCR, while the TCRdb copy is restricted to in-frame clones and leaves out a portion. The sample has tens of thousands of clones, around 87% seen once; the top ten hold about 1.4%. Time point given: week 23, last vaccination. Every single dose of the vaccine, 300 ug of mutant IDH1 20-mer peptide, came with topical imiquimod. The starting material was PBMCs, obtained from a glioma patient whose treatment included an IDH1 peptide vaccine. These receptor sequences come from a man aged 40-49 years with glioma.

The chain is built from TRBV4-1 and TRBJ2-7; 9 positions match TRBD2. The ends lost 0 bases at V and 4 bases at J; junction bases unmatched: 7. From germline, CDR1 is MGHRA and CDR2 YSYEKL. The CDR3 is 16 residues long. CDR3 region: CASSQEAREGHYEQYF. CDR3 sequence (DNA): TGCGCCAGCAGCCAAGAAGCGCGGGAGGGCCATTACGAGCAGTACTTC.

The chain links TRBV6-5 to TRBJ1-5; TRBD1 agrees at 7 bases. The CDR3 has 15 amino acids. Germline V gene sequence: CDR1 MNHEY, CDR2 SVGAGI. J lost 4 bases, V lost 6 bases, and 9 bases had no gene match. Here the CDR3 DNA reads TGTGCCAGCAGGAGTGAACAGGGGCGGAATCAGCCCCAGCATTTT. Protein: CASRSEQGRNQPQHF.

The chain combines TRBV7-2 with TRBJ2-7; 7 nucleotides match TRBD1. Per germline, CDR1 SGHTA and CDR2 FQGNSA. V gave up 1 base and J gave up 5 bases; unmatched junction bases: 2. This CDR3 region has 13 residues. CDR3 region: CASSLVDRDEQYF. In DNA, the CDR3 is TGTGCCAGCAGCTTAGTTGACAGGGACGAGCAGTACTTC. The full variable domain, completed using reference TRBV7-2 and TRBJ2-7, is GAGVSQSPSNKVTEKGKDVELRCDPISGHTALYWYRQSLGQGLEFLIYFQGNSAPDKSGLPSDRFSAERTGGSVSTLTIQRTQQEDSAVYLCASSLVDRDEQYFGPGTRLTVT.

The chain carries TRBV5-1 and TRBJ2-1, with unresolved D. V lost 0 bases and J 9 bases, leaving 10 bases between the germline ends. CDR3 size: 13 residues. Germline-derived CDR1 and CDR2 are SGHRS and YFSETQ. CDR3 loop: CASSLVLLGEQFF. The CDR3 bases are TGCGCCAGCAGCTTGGTCCTATTGGGTGAGCAGTTCTTC.

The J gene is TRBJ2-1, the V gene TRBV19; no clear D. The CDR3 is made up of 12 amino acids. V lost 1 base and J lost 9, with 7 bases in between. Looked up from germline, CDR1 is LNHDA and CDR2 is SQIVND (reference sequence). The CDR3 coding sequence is TGTGCCAGTAGTATAGTATTGGGTGAGCAGTTCTTC. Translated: CASSIVLGEQFF.

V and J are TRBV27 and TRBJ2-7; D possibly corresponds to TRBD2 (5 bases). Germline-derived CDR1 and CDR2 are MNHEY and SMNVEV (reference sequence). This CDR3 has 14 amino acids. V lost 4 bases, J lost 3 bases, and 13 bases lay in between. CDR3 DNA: TGTGCCAGCAGTTCCCGACTACAGAACTACGAGCAGTACTTC. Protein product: CASSSRLQNYEQYF.

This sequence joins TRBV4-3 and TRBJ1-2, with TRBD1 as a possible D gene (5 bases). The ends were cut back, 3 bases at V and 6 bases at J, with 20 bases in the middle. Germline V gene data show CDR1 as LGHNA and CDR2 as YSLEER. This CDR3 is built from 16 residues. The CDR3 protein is CASSHSNLGRGDGYTF. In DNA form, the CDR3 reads TGCGCCAGCAGCCACTCAAATCTGGGGAGGGGTGATGGCTACACCTTC.

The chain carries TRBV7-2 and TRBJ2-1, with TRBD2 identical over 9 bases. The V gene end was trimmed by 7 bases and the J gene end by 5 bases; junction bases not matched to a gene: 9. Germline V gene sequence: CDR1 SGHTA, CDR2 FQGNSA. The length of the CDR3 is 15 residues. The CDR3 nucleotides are TGTGCCAGCACCCTTAGCGGGAGTAGGAACAATGAGCAGTTCTTC. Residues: CASTLSGSRNNEQFF.

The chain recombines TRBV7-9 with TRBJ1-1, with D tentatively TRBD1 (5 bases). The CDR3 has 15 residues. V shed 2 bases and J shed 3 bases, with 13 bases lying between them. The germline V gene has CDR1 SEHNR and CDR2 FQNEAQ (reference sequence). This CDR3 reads CASSLKQGEDTEAFF. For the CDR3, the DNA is TGTGCCAGCAGCTTAAAGCAGGGAGAAGACACTGAAGCTTTCTTT.

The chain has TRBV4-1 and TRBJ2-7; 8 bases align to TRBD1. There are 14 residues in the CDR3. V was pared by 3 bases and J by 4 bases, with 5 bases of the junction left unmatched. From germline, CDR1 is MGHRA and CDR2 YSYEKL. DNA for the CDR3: TGCGCCAGCAGCCAGGAGGACAGGGAATACGAGCAGTACTTC. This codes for CASSQEDREYEQYF.

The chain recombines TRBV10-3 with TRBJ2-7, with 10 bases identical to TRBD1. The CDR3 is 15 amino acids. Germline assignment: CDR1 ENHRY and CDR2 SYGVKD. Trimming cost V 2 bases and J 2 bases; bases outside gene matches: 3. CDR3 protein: CAISEGQGVTYEQYF. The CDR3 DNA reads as TGTGCCATCAGTGAGGGACAGGGGGTGACCTACGAGCAGTACTTC.

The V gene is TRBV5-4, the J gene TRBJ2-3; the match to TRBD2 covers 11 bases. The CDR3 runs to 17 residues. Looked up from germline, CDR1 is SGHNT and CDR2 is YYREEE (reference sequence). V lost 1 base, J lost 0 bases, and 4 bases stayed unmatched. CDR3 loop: CASSLFLAGGSTDTQYF. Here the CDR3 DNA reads TGTGCCAGCAGCTTGTTTTTAGCGGGAGGGAGCACAGATACGCAGTATTTT.

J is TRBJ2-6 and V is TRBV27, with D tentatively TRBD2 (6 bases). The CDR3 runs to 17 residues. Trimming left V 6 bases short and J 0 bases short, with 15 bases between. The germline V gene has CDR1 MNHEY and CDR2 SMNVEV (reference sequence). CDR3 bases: TGTGCCAGCAGCCTGGAGGGCGTACCCTCTGGGGCCAACGTCCTGACTTTC. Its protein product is CASSLEGVPSGANVLTF.

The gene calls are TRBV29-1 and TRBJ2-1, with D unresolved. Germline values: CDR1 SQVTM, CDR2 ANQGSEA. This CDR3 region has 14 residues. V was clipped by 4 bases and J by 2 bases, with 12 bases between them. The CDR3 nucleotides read TGCAGCGTTGGGCTAGGGATGCCCTACAATGAGCAGTTCTTC. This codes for CSVGLGMPYNEQFF.

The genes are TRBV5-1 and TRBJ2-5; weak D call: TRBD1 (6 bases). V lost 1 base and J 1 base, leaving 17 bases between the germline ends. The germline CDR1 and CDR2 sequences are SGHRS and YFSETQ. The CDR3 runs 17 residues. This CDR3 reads CASSLRQGTYTQETQYF. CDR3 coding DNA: TGCGCCAGCAGCTTGAGGCAGGGGACGTACACCCAAGAGACCCAGTACTTC.

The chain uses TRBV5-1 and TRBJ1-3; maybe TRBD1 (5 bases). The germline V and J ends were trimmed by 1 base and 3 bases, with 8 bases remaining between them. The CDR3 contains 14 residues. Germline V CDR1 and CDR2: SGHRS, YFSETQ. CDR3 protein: CASSLPGLGNTIYF. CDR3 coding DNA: TGCGCCAGCAGCTTGCCGGGGCTTGGAAACACCATATATTTT.

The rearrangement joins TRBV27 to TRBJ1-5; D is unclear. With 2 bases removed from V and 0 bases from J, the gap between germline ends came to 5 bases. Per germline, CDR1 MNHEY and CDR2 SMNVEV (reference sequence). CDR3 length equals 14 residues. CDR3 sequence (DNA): TGTGCCAGCAGTTTAAGTGATAGCAATCAGCCCCAGCATTTT. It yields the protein CASSLSDSNQPQHF.

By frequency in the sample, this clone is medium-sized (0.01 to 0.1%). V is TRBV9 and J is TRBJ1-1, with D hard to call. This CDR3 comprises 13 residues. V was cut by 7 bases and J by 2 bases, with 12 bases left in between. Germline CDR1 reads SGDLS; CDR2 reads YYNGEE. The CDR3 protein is CASQKEINTEAFF. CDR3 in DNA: TGTGCCAGCCAAAAGGAGATCAACACTGAAGCTTTCTTT. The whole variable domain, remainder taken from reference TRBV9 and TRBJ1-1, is DSGVTQTPKHLITATGQRVTLRCSPRSGDLSVYWYQQSLDQGLQFLIQYYNGEERAKGNILERFSAQQFPDLHSELNLSSLELGDSALYFCASQKEINTEAFFGQGTRLTVV.

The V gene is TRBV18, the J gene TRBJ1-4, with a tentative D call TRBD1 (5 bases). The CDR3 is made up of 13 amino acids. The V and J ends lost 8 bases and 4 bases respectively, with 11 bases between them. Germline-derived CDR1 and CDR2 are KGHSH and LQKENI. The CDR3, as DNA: TGTGCCAGCCGGTGGACAAGTAATGAAAAACTGTTTTTT. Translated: CASRWTSNEKLFF.

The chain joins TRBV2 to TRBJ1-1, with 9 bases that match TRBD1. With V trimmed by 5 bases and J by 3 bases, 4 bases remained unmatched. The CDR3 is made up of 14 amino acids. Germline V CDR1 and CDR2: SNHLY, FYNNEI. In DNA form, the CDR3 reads TGTGCCAGCAGTACGACAGGGGGGGACACTGAAGCTTTCTTT. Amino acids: CASSTTGGDTEAFF.

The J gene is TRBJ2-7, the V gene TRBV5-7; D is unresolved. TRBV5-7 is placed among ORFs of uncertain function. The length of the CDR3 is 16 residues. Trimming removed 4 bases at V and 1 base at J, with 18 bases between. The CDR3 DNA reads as TGTGCCAGCAGCCCCCAGCGTTTGTGGCAGTCCTACGAGCAGTACTTC. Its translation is CASSPQRLWQSYEQYF.

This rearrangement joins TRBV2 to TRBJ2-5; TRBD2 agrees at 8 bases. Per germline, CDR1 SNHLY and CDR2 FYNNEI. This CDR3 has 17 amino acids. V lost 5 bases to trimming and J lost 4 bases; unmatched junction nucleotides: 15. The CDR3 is CASSSEDRAGALETQYF. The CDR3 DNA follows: TGTGCCAGCAGTTCGGAGGATAGAGCGGGAGCGCTAGAGACCCAGTACTTC.

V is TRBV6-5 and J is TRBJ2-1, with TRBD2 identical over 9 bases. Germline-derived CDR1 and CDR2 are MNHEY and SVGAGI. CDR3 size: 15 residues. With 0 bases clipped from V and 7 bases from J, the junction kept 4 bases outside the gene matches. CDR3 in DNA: TGTGCCAGCAGTTACTCTGGCGGGAGGGGAAATGAGCAGTTCTTC. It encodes CASSYSGGRGNEQFF.